A single sample is the source of the 13 T cell receptor beta chains below, sequenced in a study of T-cell memory formation after mild COVID-19. TCRdb reprocessed the 5' RACE reads via MiXCR and lists one record per CDR3 protein. The repertoire includes about 250,000 distinct CDR3 sequences, under 20% of them detected once, and more than 20% sits in the top ten. What was sequenced was PBMCs or a T cell subset sorted from them (not recorded which). The receptors here all came from a man aged 18 to 29 who had mild COVID-19 (a few samples of this study predate the infection). Cell type and time point are not known.

Only a few counts were recorded for this clonotype. V and J are TRBV6-5 and TRBJ1-2; TRBD1 aligns across 7 bases. CDR1 and CDR2 from the germline V gene are MNHEY and SVGAGI. V was pared by 8 bases and J by 4 bases, with 7 bases of the junction left unmatched. The CDR3 is made up of 13 amino acids. In DNA form, the CDR3 reads TGTGCCAGCGGGAACAGGGGTCCCTATGGCTACACCTTC. Translated, it gives CASGNRGPYGYTF.

This clonotype was seen at least ten times. The DNA of the CDR3 is TGCGCCAGCAGCTGGGAGGGGGCAGATACGCAGTATTTT. It specifies CASSWEGADTQYF. The chain couples TRBV5-1 to TRBJ2-3, with D tentatively TRBD2 (7 bases). The CDR3 spans 13 residues. The germline gives CDR1 SGHRS, CDR2 YFSETQ. The V end lost 3 bases, the J end lost 4 bases, and 9 bases lay between the germline ends.

V and J are TRBV27 and TRBJ1-1; D is unresolved. Germline V gene sequence: CDR1 MNHEY, CDR2 SMNVEV (reference sequence). The CDR3 is 13 residues long. Trimming took off 4 bases at V and 2 bases at J, with 8 bases between the two ends. DNA for the CDR3: TGTGCCAGCAGTTATCACAGAAACACTGAAGCTTTCTTT. Translation: CASSYHRNTEAFF.

With respect to this clonotype: Since no conserved phenylalanine or tryptophan closes the CDR3, a read error is the likely cause. It is unclear where the CDR3 begins or ends on the DNA, so no DNA is shown, and the CDR3 is as TCRdb lists it. This chain links TRBV28 with TRBJ2-7; TRBD1, the table's D call, lacks a check against the DNA. Germline CDR1 and CDR2: MDHEN and SYDVKM. Including both end residues, the CDR3 is 12 amino acids long. This CDR3 is CASSALGKQGAI.

This clonotype has only a few counts. The chain joins TRBV3-1 to TRBJ1-5; the D is unclear. V lost 1 base, J lost 1 base, and 8 bases lay in between. Germline assignment: CDR1 LGHDT and CDR2 YNNKEL (reference sequence). This CDR3 comprises 15 residues. CDR3 nucleotides: TGTGCCAGCAGCCAAGCAGGTCGGAGCAATCAGCCCCAGCATTTT. It yields the protein CASSQAGRSNQPQHF.

The chain carries TRBV5-1 and TRBJ1-1, with D uncertain. CDR3 length: 11 residues. The V gene lost 7 bases and the J gene lost 1 base, with 5 bases spanning the gap. Germline V gene lookup returns CDR1 SGHRS and CDR2 YFSETQ. CDR3 loop: CASPRNTEAFF. CDR3 DNA sequence: TGCGCCAGCCCCCGGAACACTGAAGCTTTCTTT.

The chain carries TRBV7-9 and TRBJ1-1, with unresolved D. The CDR3 totals 14 residues. Germline assignment: CDR1 SEHNR and CDR2 FQNEAQ (reference sequence). The V end was cut by 6 bases, the J end by 1 base, with 12 bases between. The CDR3, as DNA: TGTGCCAGCAGGCAGCCACCCAGGAACACTGAAGCTTTCTTT. This encodes CASRQPPRNTEAFF.

CDR3 bases: TGCAGTGCTAGAGATGGCCAGCTCATAATCACTGAAGCTTTCTTT. Translation gives CSARDGQLIITEAFF. This chain joins TRBV20-1 and TRBJ1-1; D is unresolved. Germline V gene lookup returns CDR1 DFQATT and CDR2 SNEGSKA (reference sequence). V lost 0 bases and J 4 bases, leaving 15 bases between the germline ends. This CDR3 comprises 15 residues.

This chain uses TRBV7-9 with TRBJ2-1; D remains unclear. Between the trimmed V and J ends, which lost 4 bases and 8 bases, there was a span of 12 bases. Germline V gene sequence: CDR1 SEHNR, CDR2 FQNEAQ (reference sequence). The CDR3 loop spans 13 amino acids. In DNA, the CDR3 is TGTGCCAGCAGCTACGGCGTGGGCGATGAGCAGTTCTTC. It is translated as CASSYGVGDEQFF.

The chain links TRBV20-1 to TRBJ2-4; D gene uncertain. Trimming pared 7 bases from V and 0 bases from J, leaving 16 bases between. The CDR3 spans 15 residues. Germline CDR1 DFQATT, CDR2 SNEGSKA (reference sequence). The CDR3, as DNA: TGCAGTGTGGGCCGAGCCGTTGTAGCCAAAAACATTCAGTACTTC. Its protein product is CSVGRAVVAKNIQYF.

The sample holds a few counts of this clonotype. The V gene is TRBV7-8, the J gene TRBJ1-2; D unresolved. Trimming shortened V by 2 bases and J by 5 bases, and 9 bases separated the two germline ends. The CDR3 runs to 13 residues. Germline V gene sequence: CDR1 SGHVS, CDR2 FQNEAQ. As DNA, the CDR3 is TGTGCCAGCAGCTTACGAGGTTCATATGGCTACACCTTC. This codes for CASSLRGSYGYTF.

CDR3: CASSRRQGDETQYF. The DNA of the CDR3 is TGCGCCAGCAGCCGCCGACAGGGAGATGAGACCCAGTACTTC. The chain carries TRBV4-1 and TRBJ2-5; 7 nucleotides line up with TRBD1. The CDR3 spans 14 residues. V lost 4 bases and J lost 5; bases outside the gene matches: 7. CDR1 and CDR2 from the germline V gene are MGHRA and YSYEKL.

This clonotype was detected ten times or more. J is TRBJ1-6 and V is TRBV20-1; no definite D call. Germline CDR1 reads DFQATT; CDR2 reads SNEGSKA (reference sequence). V lost 1 base to trimming and J lost 0 bases, with 13 bases between them. CDR3 length: 17 amino acids. The CDR3 sequence: CSARAHHQNSYNSPLHF. The DNA for the CDR3 is TGCAGTGCTAGAGCCCACCACCAGAACTCCTATAATTCACCCCTCCACTTT.